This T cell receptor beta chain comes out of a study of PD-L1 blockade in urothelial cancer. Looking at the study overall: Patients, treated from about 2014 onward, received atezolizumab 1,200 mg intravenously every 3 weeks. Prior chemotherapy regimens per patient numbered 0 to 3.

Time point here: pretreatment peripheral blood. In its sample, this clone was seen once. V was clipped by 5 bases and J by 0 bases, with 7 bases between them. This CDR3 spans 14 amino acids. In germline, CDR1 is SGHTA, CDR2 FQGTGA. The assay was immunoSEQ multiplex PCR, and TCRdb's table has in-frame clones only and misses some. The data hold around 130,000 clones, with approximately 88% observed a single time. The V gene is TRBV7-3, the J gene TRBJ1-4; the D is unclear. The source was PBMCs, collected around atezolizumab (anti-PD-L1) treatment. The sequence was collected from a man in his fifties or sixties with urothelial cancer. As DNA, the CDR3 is TGTGCCAGCAGCCCTAGGTCAACTAATGAAAAACTGTTTTTT. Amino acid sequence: CASSPRSTNEKLFF.